The following is a TCR beta chain sequence with its context. Its antigen is not known. The source of the sample is a study of cytomegalovirus exposure and HLA in healthy donors. The wider study: The Caucasian-associated ancestry cluster contained 81% of the 300 to 400 genotyped donors. Study results and caveats: What TCR beta sequences reportedly achieved was accurate prediction of HLA-A and HLA-B alleles in most subjects. Serostatus for CMV was the only available immune exposure information.

With 0 bases clipped from V and 0 bases from J, the junction kept 17 bases outside the gene matches. The CDR3 is 22 residues long. Germline CDR1 reads KGHSH; CDR2 reads LQKENI. It was with 60 Vbeta and 13 Jbeta primers that the PCR ran. Assay used: immunoSEQ multiplex PCR; TCRdb lists only in-frame clones, some missing. The data contain about 170,000 clones, roughly 81% of them seen just once; the ten biggest clones take up over 2%. The sequencing sample was made of PBMCs. The receptor was isolated from a man in his thirties or forties in good health and CMV-seropositive. This chain connects TRBV18 to TRBJ2-6; TRBD2 matches at 7 bases. The CDR3 region is CASSPPPGFKHGGNSGANVLTF. In DNA, the CDR3 is TGTGCCAGCTCACCACCGCCAGGGTTCAAGCACGGGGGGAACTCTGGGGCCAACGTCCTGACTTTC.